The present entry profiles one TCR beta chain with its context. Its antigen is unknown. This record belongs to a study of T cell repertoires in cytomegalovirus infection. This CDR3 comprises 15 residues. V lost 2 bases to trimming and J lost 4 bases, with 14 bases between them. Germline V gene sequence: CDR1 MNHEY, CDR2 SMNVEV (reference sequence). TCRdb used MiXCR to reprocess the reads, holding one entry per CDR3 protein. The table lists around 360,000 distinct CDR3 sequences, 34% of them singletons. The chain combines TRBV27 with TRBJ1-2, with a tentative D call TRBD1 (6 bases). The source was cultured PBMCs, collected from culture after CMV antigen stimulation. The sequence came from a human donor in good health (CMV status not recorded). Some clones in this sample may be carry-over from other donors' samples. This CDR3 is CASSLTGALIYGYTF. In DNA, the CDR3 is TGTGCCAGCAGTTTAACGGGGGCGCTTATCTATGGCTACACCTTC.